The 9 T cell receptor beta chains below were found in one sample sequenced in a study of blood T cells in healthy people across ages. The second PCR ran roughly 7 to 12 cycles with a sample-barcoded 5' primer and J-beta primers. TCRdb reprocessed the 5' RACE reads via MiXCR and lists one record per CDR3 protein. This sample has about 1.8 million distinct CDR3 sequences, with around half found just once. The sample taken for sequencing was blood. These receptors all stem from a woman between 35 and 50 years old in good health.

This clonotype was counted at least ten times. The chain has TRBV12-3 or TRBV12-4 and TRBJ2-3; D is possibly TRBD2 (5 bases). The CDR3 totals 15 residues. Trimming took off 8 bases at V and 0 bases at J, with 15 bases between the two ends. CDR3 nucleotide sequence: TGTGCCAGCGTCAGCGGAGACTATAGCACAGATACGCAGTATTTT. This gives the protein CASVSGDYSTDTQYF.

Worth noting for this clonotype: At one end, the junction sequence differs from germline, possibly due to a read error. The chain uses TRBV6-5 and TRBJ1-5; D is uncertain. The CDR3 is made up of 14 amino acids. CDR1 is MNHEY, CDR2 SVGAGI, per germline. CDR3 protein: CACSYSIGLQPQHF. The CDR3 DNA sequence: TGTGCCTGCAGTTACTCGATTGGGCTGCAGCCCCAGCATTTT.

This clonotype was counted between two and nine times. This chain uses TRBV28 with TRBJ1-6; tentatively, D is TRBD1 (6 bases). The CDR3 contains 15 residues. V was clipped by 2 bases and J by 6 bases, with 11 bases between them. Germline CDR1 reads MDHEN; CDR2 reads SYDVKM. The CDR3 DNA reads as TGTGCCAGCAGTTTAGGTGACAGGCGTAATTCACCCCTCCACTTT. Protein product: CASSLGDRRNSPLHF.

The CDR3 DNA follows: TGTGCCAGCAGTTTACACACCACCGGGGAGCTGTTTTTT. Residues: CASSLHTTGELFF. The V call is TRBV28, the J call TRBJ2-2; D not certain. The germline V gene encodes CDR1 MDHEN and CDR2 SYDVKM. The V and J ends lost 2 bases and 4 bases respectively, with 5 bases between them. The CDR3 is 13 residues long. Drawing the rest from reference TRBV28 and TRBJ2-2, the complete variable domain is DVKVTQSSRYLVKRTGEKVFLECVQDMDHENMFWYRQDPGLGLRLIYFSYDVKMKEKGDIPEGYSVSREKKERFSLILESASTNQTSMYLCASSLHTTGELFFGEGSRLTVL.

The chain combines TRBV6-2 or TRBV6-3 with TRBJ1-2; D is ambiguous. This CDR3 contains 11 residues. V shed 3 bases and J shed 10 bases, with 9 bases lying between them. CDR1 is MNHEY and CDR2 is SVGEGT in the germline V gene. The CDR3 region is CASSYNSLYTF. The CDR3 bases are TGTGCCAGCAGTTATAACAGCCTCTACACCTTC.

The chain joins TRBV4-1 to TRBJ1-4; perhaps TRBD1 as D (5 bases). Germline V gene sequence: CDR1 MGHRA, CDR2 YSYEKL. V was cut by 0 bases and J by 3 bases, with 8 bases left in between. The CDR3 sequence is 15 residues long. CDR3 loop: CASSQEDIANEKLFF. The DNA of the CDR3 is TGCGCCAGCAGCCAAGAGGACATAGCTAATGAAAAACTGTTTTTT.

The rearrangement links TRBV12-3 or TRBV12-4 to TRBJ1-1; D is possibly TRBD1 (6 bases). This CDR3 is built from 15 residues. Trimming took off 4 bases at V and 1 base at J, with 13 bases between the two ends. The CDR3 sequence is CASSSKPDRNTEAFF. DNA of the CDR3: TGTGCCAGCAGTTCCAAACCGGACAGGAACACTGAAGCTTTCTTT.

As concerns this clonotype: An end of the junction differs from the germline gene, which may be a read error. CDR3 loop: CASSRDRGENEQYF. DNA for the CDR3: TGTGCTAGCAGCCGGGACAGGGGGGAGAATGAGCAGTACTTC. The genes are TRBV7-7 and TRBJ2-5; TRBD1 matches at 11 bases. This CDR3 has 14 amino acids. Germline V CDR1 and CDR2: SSHAT, FNYEAQ (reference sequence).

This chain uses TRBV28 with TRBJ2-1, with D possibly TRBD1 on 6 matching bases. Per germline, CDR1 MDHEN and CDR2 SYDVKM. Trimming removed 7 bases at V and 6 bases at J, with 10 bases between. This CDR3 spans 12 amino acids. CDR3 sequence (DNA): TGTGCCAGCAAAAGGGACATCAATGAGCAGTTCTTC. It encodes CASKRDINEQFF.